This T cell receptor beta chain was observed in a study of cytomegalovirus exposure and HLA in healthy donors. A note on this clone: Antigen unknown.

Both 60 Vbeta primers and 13 Jbeta primers went into the PCR. Assay: immunoSEQ multiplex PCR; the TCRdb copy retains only in-frame clones and omits some. The sample has 150,000 to 200,000 clones; around 76% are singletons. Study-level findings and limits: Cytomegalovirus-associated status was assigned to about 180 TCR beta chains. Reported findings show TCR beta sequences accurately forecast HLA-A and HLA-B alleles in most subjects. In a later analysis, TCR association rates varied by HLA locus: DRB1 most, HLA-C fewest. In vitro checks showed that a few CMV-associated chains really do target CMV antigens.

V shed 1 base and J 5 bases; nucleotides not matched to a gene: 3. CDR1 is SGHRS and CDR2 is YFSETQ in the germline V gene. The CDR3 extends over 14 amino acids. This clonotype originated in a female donor in good health and CMV-seronegative. V is TRBV5-1 and J is TRBJ1-5; 7 bases are shared with TRBD1. The sample comprised PBMCs. DNA for the CDR3: TGCGCCAGCAGCTTGCAGGGGGTAGATCAGCCCCAGCATTTT. It is translated as CASSLQGVDQPQHF.